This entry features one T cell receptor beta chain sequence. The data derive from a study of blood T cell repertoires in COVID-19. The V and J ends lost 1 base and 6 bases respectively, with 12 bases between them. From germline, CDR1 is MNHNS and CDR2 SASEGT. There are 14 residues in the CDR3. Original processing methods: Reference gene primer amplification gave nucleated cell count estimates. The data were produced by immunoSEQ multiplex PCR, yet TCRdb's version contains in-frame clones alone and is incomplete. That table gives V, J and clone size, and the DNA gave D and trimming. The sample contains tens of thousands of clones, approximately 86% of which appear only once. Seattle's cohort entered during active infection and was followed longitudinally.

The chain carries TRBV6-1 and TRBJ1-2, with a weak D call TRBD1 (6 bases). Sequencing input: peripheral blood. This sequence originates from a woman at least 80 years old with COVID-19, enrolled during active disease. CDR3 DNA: TGTGCCAGCAGTGAAGGGGGGCTAAAGGATGGCTACACCTTC. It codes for CASSEGGLKDGYTF.